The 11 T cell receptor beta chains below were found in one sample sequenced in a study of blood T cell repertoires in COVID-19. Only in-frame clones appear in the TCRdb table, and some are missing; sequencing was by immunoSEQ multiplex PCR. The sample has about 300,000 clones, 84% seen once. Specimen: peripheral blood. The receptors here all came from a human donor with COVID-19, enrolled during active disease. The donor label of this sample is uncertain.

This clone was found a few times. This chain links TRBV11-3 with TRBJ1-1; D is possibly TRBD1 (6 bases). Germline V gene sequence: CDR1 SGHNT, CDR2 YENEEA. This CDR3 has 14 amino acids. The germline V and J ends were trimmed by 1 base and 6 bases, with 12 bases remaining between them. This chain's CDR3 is CASSLGDPGAEAFF. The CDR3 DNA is TGTGCCAGCAGCTTAGGGGACCCAGGGGCTGAAGCTTTCTTT.

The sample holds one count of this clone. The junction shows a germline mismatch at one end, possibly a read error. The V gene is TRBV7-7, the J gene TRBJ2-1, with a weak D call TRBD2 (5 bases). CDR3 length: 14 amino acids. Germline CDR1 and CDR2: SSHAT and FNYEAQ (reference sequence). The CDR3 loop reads CASSLDILVNEQFF. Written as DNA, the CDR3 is TGTGCTAGCAGCTTAGACATACTAGTCAATGAGCAGTTCTTC.

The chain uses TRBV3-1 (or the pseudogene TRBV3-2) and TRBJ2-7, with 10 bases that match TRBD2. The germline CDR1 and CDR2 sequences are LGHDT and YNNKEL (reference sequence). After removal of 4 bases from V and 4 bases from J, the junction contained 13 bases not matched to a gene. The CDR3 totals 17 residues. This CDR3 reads CASSPLGLAGVPYEQYF. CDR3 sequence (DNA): TGTGCCAGCAGCCCCTTAGGTCTAGCGGGAGTTCCGTACGAGCAGTACTTC.

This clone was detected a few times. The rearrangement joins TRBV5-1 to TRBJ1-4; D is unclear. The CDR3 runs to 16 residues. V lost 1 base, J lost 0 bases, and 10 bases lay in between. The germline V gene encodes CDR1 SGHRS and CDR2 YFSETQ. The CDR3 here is CASSLSPVATNEKLFF. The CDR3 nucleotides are TGCGCCAGCAGCTTGTCCCCAGTTGCAACTAATGAAAAACTGTTTTTT.

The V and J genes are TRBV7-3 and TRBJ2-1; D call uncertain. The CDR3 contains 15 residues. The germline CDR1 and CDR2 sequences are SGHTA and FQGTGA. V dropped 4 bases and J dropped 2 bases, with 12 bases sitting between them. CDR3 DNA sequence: TGTGCCAGCAGCTCCTTGAGCGAGCCCTACAATGAGCAGTTCTTC. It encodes CASSSLSEPYNEQFF.

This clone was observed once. CDR3 region: CASSLGGSYNEQFF. CDR3 nucleotide sequence: TGTGCCAGCAGCTTAGGCGGGAGCTACAATGAGCAGTTCTTC. The chain employs TRBV11-3 and TRBJ2-1; 7 nucleotides align to TRBD2. J lost 3 bases, V lost 1 base, and 0 bases had no gene match. CDR3 size: 14 residues. Germline V gene sequence: CDR1 SGHNT, CDR2 YENEEA.

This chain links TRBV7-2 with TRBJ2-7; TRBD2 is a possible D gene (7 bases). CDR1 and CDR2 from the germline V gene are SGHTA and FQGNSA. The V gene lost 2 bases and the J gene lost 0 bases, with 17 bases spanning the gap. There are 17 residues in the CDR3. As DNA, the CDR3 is TGTGCCAGCAGCTTAAGGGGGGGGCGGGCCGACTCCTACGAGCAGTACTTC. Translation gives CASSLRGGRADSYEQYF.

CDR3 region: CAVRGQGSYGYTF. The CDR3 bases are TGTGCCGTTAGGGGACAGGGGTCCTATGGCTACACCTTC. J is TRBJ1-2 and V is TRBV30; TRBD1 aligns across 10 bases. V lost 8 bases, J lost 4 bases, and 7 bases stayed unmatched. CDR1 is GTSNPN and CDR2 is SVGIG in the germline V gene (reference sequence). The CDR3 extends over 13 amino acids.

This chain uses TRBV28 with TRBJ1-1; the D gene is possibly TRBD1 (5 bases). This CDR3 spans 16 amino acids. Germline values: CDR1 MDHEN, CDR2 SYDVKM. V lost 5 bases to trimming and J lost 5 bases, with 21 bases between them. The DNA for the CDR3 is TGTGCCAGCAGTACATTAGGGCAGGGTTTCGGAACTGAAGCTTTCTTT. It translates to CASSTLGQGFGTEAFF.

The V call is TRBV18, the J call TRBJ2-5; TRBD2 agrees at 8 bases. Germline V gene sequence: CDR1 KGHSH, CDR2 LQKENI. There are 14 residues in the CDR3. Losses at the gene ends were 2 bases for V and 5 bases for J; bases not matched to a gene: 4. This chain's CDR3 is CASSPLGTRETQYF. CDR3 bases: TGTGCCAGCTCACCATTAGGGACTAGGGAGACCCAGTACTTC.

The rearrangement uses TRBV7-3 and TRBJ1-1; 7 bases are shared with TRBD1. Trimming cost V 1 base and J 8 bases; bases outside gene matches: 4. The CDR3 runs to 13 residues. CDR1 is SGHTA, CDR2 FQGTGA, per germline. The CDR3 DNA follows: TGTGCCAGCAGCTTAAATGGGGACAGAGAAGCTTTCTTT. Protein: CASSLNGDREAFF.